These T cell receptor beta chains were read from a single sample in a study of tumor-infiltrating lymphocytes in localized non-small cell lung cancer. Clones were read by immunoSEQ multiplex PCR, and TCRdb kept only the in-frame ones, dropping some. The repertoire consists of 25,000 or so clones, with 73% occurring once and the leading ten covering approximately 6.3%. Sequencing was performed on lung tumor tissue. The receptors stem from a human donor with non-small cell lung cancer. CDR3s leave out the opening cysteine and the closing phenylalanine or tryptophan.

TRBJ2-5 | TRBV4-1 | ASSQVRGETQY
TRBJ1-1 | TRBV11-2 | ASSLTGMNTEAF
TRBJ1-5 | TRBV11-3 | ASSPDANQPQH
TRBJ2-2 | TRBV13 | ASSLGGGPGELF
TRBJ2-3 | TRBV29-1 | SVAGLAAGDTQY
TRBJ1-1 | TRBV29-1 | SVAINGGAF
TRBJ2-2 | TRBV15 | ATSRDPSTGELF
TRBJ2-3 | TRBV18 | ASSPQGDTDTQY
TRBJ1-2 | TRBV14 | ASSLRQADGYT
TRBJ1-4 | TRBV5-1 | ASSLGTTGYNEKLF
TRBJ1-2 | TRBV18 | ASSPDGASYGYT
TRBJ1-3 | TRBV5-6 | ASSLDLSSGNTIY
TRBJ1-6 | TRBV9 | ASSVGTTGDSPLH
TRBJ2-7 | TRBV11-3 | ASSLYTGAPTLYEQY
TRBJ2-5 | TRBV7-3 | ASSFSGGLKETQY
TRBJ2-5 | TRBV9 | ASSVGQDQETQY
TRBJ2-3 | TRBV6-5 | ASSYTAGDRDTQY
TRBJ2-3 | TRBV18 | ASSPGGGALDTQY
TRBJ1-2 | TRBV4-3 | ASSQDLGGYGYT
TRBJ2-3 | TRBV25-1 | ATRTSGGSDTQY
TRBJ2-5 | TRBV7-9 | ASSLGASDQETQY
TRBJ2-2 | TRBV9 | ASSLRASGYTGELF
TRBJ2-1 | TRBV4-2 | ASSHEQGAGALQF
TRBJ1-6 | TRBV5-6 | ASSYRQGDRTPLH
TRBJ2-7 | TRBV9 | ASSLTSGESYEQY
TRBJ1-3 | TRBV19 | ASSLGGVSGNTIY
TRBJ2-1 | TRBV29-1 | SVRDRGSENEQF
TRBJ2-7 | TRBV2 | ASRGHGGREHEQY
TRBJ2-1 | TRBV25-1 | ASKGGEYNEQF
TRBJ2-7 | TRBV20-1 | SARADYEQY
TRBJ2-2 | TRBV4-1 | ASSHFFGGGTGELF
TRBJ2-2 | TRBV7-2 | ASSPGLAGSGELF
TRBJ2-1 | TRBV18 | ASSPGTGGIIRGNEQF
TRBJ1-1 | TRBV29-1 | SVVPIGVGTEAF
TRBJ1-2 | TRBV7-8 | ASSKRQGLYGYT
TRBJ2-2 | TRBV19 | ASSIEGTFTGELF
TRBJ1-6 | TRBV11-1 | ASSSTDPWGSPLH
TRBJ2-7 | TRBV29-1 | SVELAPYEQY
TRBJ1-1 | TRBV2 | ASSRQGLTEAF
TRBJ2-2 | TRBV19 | ATRSRADYGTGELF
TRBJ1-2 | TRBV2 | ASSVPRANGYT
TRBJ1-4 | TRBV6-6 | ASSPYGGSGNEKLF